The present T cell receptor beta chain was sequenced within a study of shared clonotypes between healthy human individuals. Study observations and caveats: What limited the represented genetic and exposure-history diversity was the small number of donors. Although depth was large, rarefaction showed that sequencing of the sorted subsets was incomplete.

The data were produced by immunoSEQ multiplex PCR, yet TCRdb's version contains in-frame clones alone and is incomplete. The sample yields about 960,000 clones, less than 85% seen once. Germline assignment: CDR1 MNHNY and CDR2 SVGAGI (reference sequence). The V gene end was trimmed by 2 bases and the J gene end by 4 bases; junction bases not matched to a gene: 4. This CDR3 has 15 residues. Comment on this clone: Its antigen is still unknown.

The sequence was obtained from a man between 18 and 29 years old in good health. The chain couples TRBV6-6 to TRBJ2-1, with 8 bases that match TRBD2. Sample: memory CD4+ T cells sorted from blood. Subset specified: CD45RA-negative fraction. Here the CDR3 reads CASSYRASGYNEQFF. DNA for the CDR3: TGTGCCAGCAGTTACAGGGCTAGCGGGTACAATGAGCAGTTCTTC.